This is a list of T cell receptor beta chains from one sample in a study of early T cells in non-severe SARS-CoV-2 infection. TCRdb passed the 5' RACE reads through MiXCR, listing each CDR3 protein once. The sample records some 39,000 distinct CDR3 sequences, roughly 7% being singletons. Sequenced: whole blood. The receptors derive from an adult who was a healthcare worker with PCR-confirmed SARS-CoV-2 infection or an uninfected control (not recorded which). CDR3s include the opening cysteine and the closing phenylalanine or tryptophan. The D gene is left open where the match is weak. Size is omitted from some rows. Given values are once, few, many or a class for expanded clones.

clone size | J gene | D gene | V gene | CDR3 protein | CDR3 DNA
few | TRBJ1-1 | NA | TRBV11-2 | CASSATGTFTEAFF | TGTGCCAGCAGCGCCACCGGGACCTTCACTGAAGCTTTCTTT
many | TRBJ2-7 | NA | TRBV28 | CASSERTDSYEQYF | TGTGCCAGCAGTGAACGGACCGACTCCTACGAGCAGTACTTC
NA | TRBJ2-3 | NA | TRBV7-6 | CASSFDEDTQYF | TGTGCCAGCAGCTTTGATGAGGATACGCAGTATTTT
few | TRBJ2-3 | NA | TRBV19 | CASTPVGGGEDTQYF | TGTGCCAGTACCCCCGTGGGGGGCGGGGAAGATACGCAGTATTTT
many | TRBJ2-7 | NA | TRBV29-1 | CSFQISRFDEQYF | TGCAGCTTCCAAATAAGTAGGTTCGACGAGCAGTACTTC
few | TRBJ2-7 | NA | TRBV9 | CASSPTTLPWDEQYF | TGTGCCAGCAGCCCCACGACGCTTCCCTGGGACGAGCAGTACTTC
few | TRBJ2-3 | NA | TRBV4-3 | CASSQGGGDGTQYF | TGCGCCAGCAGCCAAGGAGGGGGTGATGGTACGCAGTATTTT
few | TRBJ2-7 | TRBD2 | TRBV6-5 | CASSYSTSGSYEQYF | TGTGCCAGCAGTTACTCGACTAGCGGGTCCTACGAGCAGTACTTC
medium-sized | TRBJ1-4 | NA | TRBV19 | CASTRTVGLRNEKLFF | TGTGCCAGTACGAGGACAGTGGGCCTACGAAATGAAAAACTGTTTTTT
NA | TRBJ2-4 | NA | TRBV28 | CASRSFKNIQYF | TGTGCCAGCAGAAGTTTTAAGAACATTCAGTACTTC
few | TRBJ2-1 | NA | TRBV7-6 | CASSASWVSSYNEQFF | TGTGCCAGCAGCGCCTCTTGGGTTTCCTCCTACAATGAGCAGTTCTTC
many | TRBJ1-1 | NA | TRBV5-4 | CASSLGGRELTEAFF | TGTGCCAGCAGCTTGGGGGGACGGGAACTCACTGAAGCTTTCTTT
many | TRBJ2-7 | NA | TRBV18 | CASSPSRQLFYEQYF | TGTGCCAGCTCACCGTCGAGACAGCTATTCTACGAGCAGTACTTC
NA | TRBJ2-3 | TRBD2 | TRBV7-9 | CAGKLAGEAIDTQYF | TGTGCCGGAAAACTAGCGGGGGAGGCTATCGATACGCAGTATTTT
NA | TRBJ1-5 | NA | TRBV2 | CASSSDGYQPQHF | TGTGCCAGCAGCTCCGACGGTTATCAGCCCCAGCATTTT
NA | TRBJ2-1 | NA | TRBV4-1 | CASSQEFGGGYNEQFF | TGCGCCAGCAGCCAAGAATTCGGAGGAGGCTACAATGAGCAGTTCTTC
many | TRBJ2-4 | NA | TRBV12-3/TRBV12-4 | CASSQTGSRLNIQYF | TGTGCCAGCAGCCAAACAGGGTCGAGATTGAACATTCAGTACTTC
many | TRBJ1-2 | TRBD1 | TRBV20-1 | CSASPGTGNYGYTF | TGCAGTGCTAGTCCCGGGACAGGGAACTATGGCTACACCTTC
few | TRBJ2-7 | TRBD1 | TRBV20-1 | CSARAGTVYEQYF | TGCAGTGCTAGAGCCGGGACAGTATACGAGCAGTACTTC
NA | TRBJ1-2 | NA | TRBV7-9 | CASSLGSGDNGYTF | TGTGCCAGCAGCTTAGGATCAGGGGATAATGGCTACACCTTC
few | TRBJ2-2 | NA | TRBV7-6 | CASSPSGSTGELFF | TGTGCCAGCAGCCCCTCAGGGTCCACCGGGGAGCTGTTTTTT
many | TRBJ2-2 | NA | TRBV7-9 | CASSPGGNTGELFF | TGTGCCAGCAGTCCCGGGGGGAACACCGGGGAGCTGTTTTTT